The next 11 T cell receptor beta chains were all read from a single sample in a study of PD-1 blockade in classical Hodgkin lymphoma. Each and every patient relapsed after autologous stem cell transplantation, and patients got differing brentuximab vedotin exposure. The table came from immunoSEQ multiplex PCR; TCRdb's copy has only in-frame clones and leaves some out. The sample carries around 36,000 clones, approximately 87% recorded once. Here the sequenced sample was peripheral blood mononuclear cells (PBMCs), taken at baseline. Receptors originate from a human donor with classical Hodgkin lymphoma.

The V gene is TRBV6-4, the J gene TRBJ1-1; weak D call: TRBD1 (5 bases). V gave up 4 bases and J gave up 1 base, with 10 bases separating them. The CDR3 is made up of 14 amino acids. Germline CDR1 and CDR2: MRHNA and SNTAGT. CDR3 coding DNA: TGTGCCAGCAGTGTCGGGGGAGGGAACACTGAAGCTTTCTTT. It specifies CASSVGGGNTEAFF.

This chain joins TRBV29-1 and TRBJ2-5; D is undetermined. V was cut by 6 bases and J by 3 bases, with 5 bases left in between. Per germline, CDR1 SQVTM and CDR2 ANQGSEA. This CDR3 has 10 amino acids. For the CDR3, the DNA is TGCAGCGTGATCAAAGAGACCCAGTACTTC. It specifies CSVIKETQYF.

V and J are TRBV18 and TRBJ2-1; D is perhaps TRBD2 (6 bases). V was clipped by 1 base and J by 6 bases, with 10 bases between them. This CDR3 region has 14 residues. Germline V gives CDR1 KGHSH, CDR2 LQKENI. The CDR3 is CASSPLEGINEQFF. The DNA of the CDR3 is TGTGCCAGCTCACCACTGGAGGGGATCAATGAGCAGTTCTTC.

This clone was seen just once. The chain joins TRBV7-6 to TRBJ1-4; TRBD1 aligns across 7 bases. Trimming took 3 bases from V and 8 from J; bases not matched to a gene: 15. Germline V lookup: CDR1 SGHVS, CDR2 FNYEAQ. There are 17 residues in the CDR3. The CDR3 DNA follows: TGTGCCAGCAGCTTTTGGAAGATTGACAGGGAGGAAGAAAAACTGTTTTTT. This codes for CASSFWKIDREEEKLFF.

This chain links TRBV6-5 with TRBJ2-3; a possible D gene is TRBD2 (6 bases). Looked up from germline, CDR1 is MNHEY and CDR2 is SVGAGI. CDR3 size: 13 residues. V lost 8 bases, J lost 0 bases, and 9 bases lay in between. Here the CDR3 reads CASGTASTDTQYF. The CDR3 nucleotides read TGTGCCAGCGGGACTGCTAGCACAGATACGCAGTATTTT.

This rearrangement joins TRBV15 to TRBJ2-3; no reliable D call. This CDR3 comprises 15 residues. V gave up 1 base and J gave up 1 base, with 9 bases separating them. From germline, CDR1 is LNHNV and CDR2 YYDKDF (reference sequence). The DNA for the CDR3 is TGTGCCACCAGCAGAGCTTCAGCTGGCACAGATACGCAGTATTTT. Amino acid sequence: CATSRASAGTDTQYF.

J is TRBJ2-1 and V is TRBV25-1; 7 bases match TRBD2. Trimming cost V 5 bases and J 5 bases; bases outside gene matches: 6. Germline V gene data show CDR1 as MGHDK and CDR2 as SYGVNS. This CDR3 comprises 14 residues. In DNA, the CDR3 is TGTGCCAGCAGTACCTTGGCGGGGGACAATGAGCAGTTCTTC. As protein: CASSTLAGDNEQFF.

This chain joins TRBV5-5 and TRBJ1-5; 8 nucleotides match TRBD1. In germline, CDR1 is SGHKS, CDR2 YYEKEE (reference sequence). The CDR3 length is 16 residues. V shed 0 bases, J shed 7 bases, and the junction held 9 bases outside the gene matches. The CDR3 loop is CASSLGGQVLGQPQHF. Here the CDR3 DNA reads TGTGCCAGCAGCTTGGGGGGACAGGTCTTGGGACAGCCCCAGCATTTT.

J is TRBJ2-6 and V is TRBV18, with D uncertain. This CDR3 comprises 15 residues. Germline CDR1 is KGHSH and CDR2 is LQKENI. V lost 4 bases, J lost 0 bases, and 7 bases lay in between. This CDR3 is CASSRLSSGANVLTF. Here the CDR3 DNA reads TGTGCCAGCTCACGACTCAGCTCTGGGGCCAACGTCCTGACTTTC.

Here the CDR3 DNA reads TGCGCCAGCAGCCAAAGAGCGGGAGCATCCTACGAGCAGTACTTC. Amino acids: CASSQRAGASYEQYF. The chain is built from TRBV4-1 and TRBJ2-7, with 8 bases lining up with TRBD2. The CDR3 runs to 15 residues. V was clipped by 2 bases and J by 1 base; unmatched bases: 4. Germline V lookup: CDR1 MGHRA, CDR2 YSYEKL.

This chain's CDR3 is CASSPLRGAGAIYEQYF. The CDR3 coding sequence is TGTGCCAGTAGTCCGCTCCGGGGGGCAGGGGCAATTTACGAGCAGTACTTC. The genes are TRBV19 and TRBJ2-7, with D possibly matching TRBD2 (7 bases). The CDR3 extends over 17 amino acids. V lost 5 bases and J lost 4, with 24 bases in between. The germline V gene has CDR1 LNHDA and CDR2 SQIVND (reference sequence).